The sequence of this T cell receptor beta chain was determined in a study of blood T cell repertoires in COVID-19. Study processing details: Estimation of nucleated cell counts was performed using reference gene primer amplification. Repertoires were generated with immunoSEQ multiplex PCR, while TCRdb's copy carries only in-frame clones and drops some. That table gives V, J and clone size, and the DNA gave D and trimming. The sample shows 65,000 to 95,000 clones, 65% to 90% of them seen only once. The CDR3 totals 15 residues. Trimming cost V 0 bases and J 7 bases, with 14 bases left between them. Germline CDR1 SGHKS, CDR2 YYEKEE (reference sequence). This clone occurred a few times.

The sequence came from a woman between 45 and 60 years old with acute or convalescent COVID-19. The sample taken for sequencing was peripheral blood. The chain uses TRBV5-5 and TRBJ1-3; D remains ambiguous. The CDR3 reads CASSLAPPEVNTIYF. CDR3 DNA sequence: TGTGCCAGCAGCTTGGCCCCCCCAGAGGTGAACACCATATATTTT.